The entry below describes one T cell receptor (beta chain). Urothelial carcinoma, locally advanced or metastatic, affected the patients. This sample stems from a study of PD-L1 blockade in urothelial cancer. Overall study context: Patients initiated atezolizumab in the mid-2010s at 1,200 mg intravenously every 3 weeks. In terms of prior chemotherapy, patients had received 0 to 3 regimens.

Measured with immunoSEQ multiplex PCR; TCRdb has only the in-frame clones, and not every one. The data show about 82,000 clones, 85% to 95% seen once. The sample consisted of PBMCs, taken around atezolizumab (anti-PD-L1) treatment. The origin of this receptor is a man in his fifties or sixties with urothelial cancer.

As DNA, the CDR3 is TGTGCCAGCAGCTTAGGGACTGCCATCTATGGCTACACCTTC. Protein: CASSLGTAIYGYTF. The chain links TRBV7-9 to TRBJ1-2; D unresolved. Germline-derived CDR1 and CDR2 are SEHNR and FQNEAQ (reference sequence). V lost 1 base to trimming and J lost 4 bases, with 10 bases between them. The CDR3 contains 14 residues.